This entry describes one TCR beta chain. Its specificity is unknown. The record originates from a study of blood T cells in healthy people across ages. Researchers collected approximately 9.9 milliliters of peripheral blood from every single donor. Points from the study as a whole: PBMCs were not sorted, which prevented a conclusive comparison of naive versus antigen-experienced cells.

CDR3 length equals 15 residues. Trimming took 5 bases from V and 8 from J; bases not matched to a gene: 9. Together with a sample-barcoded 5' primer, a J-beta primer mix was included in a second PCR lasting about 6 to 11 cycles. TCRdb reanalysed the 5' RACE reads using MiXCR and keeps one entry per CDR3 protein. This sample has hundreds of thousands of distinct CDR3 sequences, with 45% to 60% found just once. This receptor was obtained from a woman of 80 years or more in good health. The chain joins TRBV12-3 or TRBV12-4 to TRBJ2-3; 11 nucleotides align to TRBD1. Sequencing was performed on blood. CDR3 amino acids: CASSPPGQGVGTQYF. In DNA form, the CDR3 reads TGTGCCAGCAGTCCGCCGGGACAGGGGGTTGGTACGCAGTATTTT.